The source of this TCR beta chain is a study of STAT5B mutations in CD4+ large granular lymphocyte leukemia. Study-wide results and limits: CD4-sorted patient repertoires seemed more clonal than healthy CD4+ repertoires. TRBV06-family usage was enriched in top patient clones (8/27) versus controls (2/35).

The CDR3 contains 12 residues. CDR1 and CDR2 (germline): KGHSH, LQKENI. V was cut by 3 bases and J by 5 bases, with 8 bases left in between. Authors' analysis steps: The detection floor for productive clonotype frequency was 2.59 x 10-5. TCRdb's copy holds only in-frame clones and misses some; the assay was immunoSEQ multiplex PCR. V, J and clone size are those of that table, while D and trimming were read from the DNA. The sample includes 30,000 to 35,000 clones, approximately 80% of them seen just once. On this clone: Its cognate antigen is unknown.

Material for sequencing was CD4+ T cells from blood buffy coats. V is TRBV18 and J is TRBJ2-7; D is possibly TRBD2 (5 bases). This clonotype was sampled from a human donor in good health. The CDR3 DNA reads as TGTGCCAGCTCACCTAGAGGGAACGAGCAGTACTTC. It translates to CASSPRGNEQYF. The variable domain in full, completed from reference TRBV18 and TRBJ2-7, reads NAGVMQNPRHLVRRRGQEARLRCSPMKGHSHVYWYRQLPEEGLKFMVYLQKENIIDESGMPKERFSAEFPKEGPSILRIQQVVRGDSAAYFCASSPRGNEQYFGPGTRLTVT.